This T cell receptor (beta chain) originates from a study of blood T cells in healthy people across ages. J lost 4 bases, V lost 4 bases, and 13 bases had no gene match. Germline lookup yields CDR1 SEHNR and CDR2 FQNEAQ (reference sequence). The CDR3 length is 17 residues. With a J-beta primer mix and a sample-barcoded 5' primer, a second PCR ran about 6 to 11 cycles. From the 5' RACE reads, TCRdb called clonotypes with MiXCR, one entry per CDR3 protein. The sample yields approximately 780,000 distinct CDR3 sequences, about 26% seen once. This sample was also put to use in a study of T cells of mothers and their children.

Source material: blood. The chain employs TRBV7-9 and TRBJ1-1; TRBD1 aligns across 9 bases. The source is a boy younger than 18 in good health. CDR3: CASSSSWTGDRATEAFF. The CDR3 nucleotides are TGTGCCAGCAGCTCCTCTTGGACAGGGGATCGGGCCACTGAAGCTTTCTTT.